Shown below are 5 T cell receptor gamma chains from a single sample sequenced in a study of gamma-delta T cells after stem cell transplantation. TCRdb reapplied CATT to the RT-PCR reads. The sample contains some 400 gamma-chain clones, 2% to 2.5% of which appear only once. Material: gamma-delta T cells. These receptors were obtained from a human donor. It is not recorded whose cells these are; they may come from a transplant donor.

By sample fraction, this clone is hyperexpanded. Additional DNA sequences in this sample encode the identical CDR3. This chain connects TRGV9 to TRGJP. V lost 2 bases and J lost 3; bases outside the gene matches: 1. The CDR3 runs to 16 residues. Germline V gene data show CDR1 as GITISATS and CDR2 as ISYDGTV (reference sequence). Here the CDR3 DNA reads TGTGCCTTGTGGGAGGAGCAAGAGTTGGGCAAAAAAATCAAGGTATTT. Encoded protein: CALWEEQELGKKIKVF.

To note about this clone: A far larger clone differs by one base, so this is likely a read error. The sample carries other DNA sequences with the same CDR3. The gene calls are TRGV9 and TRGJP. The germline V gene encodes CDR1 GITISATS and CDR2 ISYDGTV (reference sequence). CDR3 size: 15 residues. CDR3 loop: CALWDQELGKKIKVF. The CDR3 nucleotides read TGTGCCTTGTGGGACCAAGAGTTGGGCAAAAAAATCAAGGTGTTT.

Details on this clone: It differs at one base from a far larger clone, so likely a read error. The same CDR3 can be traced to other DNA sequences in this sample. This sequence joins TRGV2 and TRGJ1 or TRGJ2. Germline trimming cut 1 base from V and 6 bases from J; bases unmatched to any gene: 12. This CDR3 has 15 residues. The germline V gene has CDR1 EGSNGY and CDR2 YDSYNSKV. The CDR3 DNA reads as TGTGCCACCTGGGACGGTGGAAGGTGGGGTTATAAGAAACTCTTT. Translating gives CATWDGGRWGYKKLF.

This clone came up a few times. This likely came from a read error, as a far larger clone is one base away. The sample contains more than one DNA sequence encoding this CDR3. The chain combines TRGV2 with TRGJ1 or TRGJ2. CDR3 size: 14 residues. In germline, CDR1 is EGSNGY, CDR2 YDSYNSKV. The CDR3 loop reads CATWDGAGYYKKLF. In nucleotides, the CDR3 is TGTGCCACCTGGGACGGGGCGGGGTATTATAAGAAACTTTTT.

In its sample, this clone was seen a few times. TCRdb pairs this DNA with a much larger clone's protein that differs at residue 15, likely a read error; the protein shown was translated from the DNA. The chain links TRGV9 to TRGJP. The CDR3 length is 17 residues. From germline, CDR1 is GITISATS and CDR2 ISYDGTV (reference sequence). CDR3 protein: CALWEVQMELGKKIRVF. CDR3 coding DNA: TGTGCCTTGTGGGAGGTGCAAATGGAGTTGGGCAAAAAAATCAGGGTATTT.